Below are 6 T cell receptor beta chains sequenced from a single sample in a study of T cells after posttransplantation cyclophosphamide. Treatment was busulfan-fludarabine conditioning, a marrow graft, and cyclophosphamide on days +3 and +4. The assay was immunoSEQ multiplex PCR, and TCRdb's table has in-frame clones only and misses some. The sample contains 9,500 to 13,000 clones, none of them singletons. The sequencing used PBMCs, collected after allogeneic stem cell transplant with posttransplant cyclophosphamide. The source of these receptors is a female patient in her thirties or forties who received an allogeneic stem cell transplant from a related donor, was CMV-positive, and had no GVHD. The graft donor may have contributed some T cells.

This clone occurred many times. The chain is built from TRBV7-6 and TRBJ1-5; D call uncertain. The CDR3 has 12 amino acids. Per the germline V gene, CDR1 is SGHVS and CDR2 is FNYEAQ. V was shortened by 4 bases and J by 7 bases, with 8 bases between the two germline ends. The CDR3, as DNA: TGTGCCAGCAGCTCAGTGAGGCAGCCCCAGCATTTT. It translates to CASSSVRQPQHF.

This clone was recorded many times. This chain's CDR3 is CASSQADTEAFF. Here the CDR3 DNA reads TGTGCCAGCTCCCAAGCGGACACTGAAGCTTTCTTT. The chain carries TRBV18 and TRBJ1-1, with no clear D. Per the germline V gene, CDR1 is KGHSH and CDR2 is LQKENI. The CDR3 is made up of 12 amino acids. Trimming removed 6 bases at V and 3 bases at J, with 8 bases between.

The sample holds many counts of this clone. The chain employs TRBV6-5 and TRBJ1-5; D gene unclear. The V and J ends lost 5 bases and 3 bases respectively, with 11 bases between them. The CDR3 contains 14 residues. Germline V gene sequence: CDR1 MNHEY, CDR2 SVGAGI. CDR3 nucleotides: TGTGCCAGCAGTCCCCACGGGGTCAATCAGCCCCAGCATTTT. This translates into CASSPHGVNQPQHF.

The rearrangement uses TRBV29-1 and TRBJ2-5; 10 positions match TRBD1. The germline gives CDR1 SQVTM, CDR2 ANQGSEA. This CDR3 is 16 amino acids long. Losses at the gene ends were 0 bases for V and 5 bases for J; bases not matched to a gene: 9. In nucleotides, the CDR3 is TGCAGCGTTGAAGAGTTAAGACAGGGGGCAGGGGAGACCCAGTACTTC. This encodes CSVEELRQGAGETQYF.

This clone was counted at least ten times. V is TRBV4-2 and J is TRBJ2-2; D perhaps matches TRBD1 (6 bases). The V end was cut by 0 bases, the J end by 4 bases, with 15 bases between. Germline values: CDR1 LGHNA, CDR2 YNFKEQ. There are 17 residues in the CDR3. CDR3 sequence (DNA): TGTGCCAGCAGCCAAGAAGACGTGCAGGGGACCACCGGGGAGCTGTTTTTT. This encodes CASSQEDVQGTTGELFF.

This clone was recorded at least ten times. V is TRBV12-3 or TRBV12-4 and J is TRBJ1-2; TRBD1 is a possible D gene (6 bases). The CDR3 contains 15 residues. Trimming stripped 6 bases from V and 7 bases from J, with 21 bases between. CDR3 bases: TGTGCCAGCAGCGAAAACAAACGTGGGACAAGTGGCTACACCTTC. Translation gives CASSENKRGTSGYTF.